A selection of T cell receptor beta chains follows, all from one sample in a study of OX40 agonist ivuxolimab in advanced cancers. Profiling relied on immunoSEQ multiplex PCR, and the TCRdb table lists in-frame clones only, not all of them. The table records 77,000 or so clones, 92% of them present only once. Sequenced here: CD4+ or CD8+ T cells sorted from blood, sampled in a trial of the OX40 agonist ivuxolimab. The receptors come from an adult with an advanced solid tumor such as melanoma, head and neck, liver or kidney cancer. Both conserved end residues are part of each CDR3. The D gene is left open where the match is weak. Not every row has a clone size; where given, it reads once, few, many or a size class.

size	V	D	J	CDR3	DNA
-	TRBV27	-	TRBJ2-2	CASSLWGGVNTGELFF	TGTGCCAGCAGTCTATGGGGCGGGGTGAACACCGGGGAGCTGTTTTTT
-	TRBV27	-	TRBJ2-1	CASSLYTFPGSSYNEQFF	TGTGCCAGCAGTCTCTACACTTTTCCGGGAAGCTCCTACAATGAGCAGTTCTTC
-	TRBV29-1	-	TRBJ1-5	CSVDKGGSGPQHF	TGCAGCGTTGACAAGGGGGGATCAGGACCCCAGCATTTT
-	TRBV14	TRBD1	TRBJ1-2	CASSQDYRGGDGYTF	TGTGCCAGCAGCCAAGATTACAGGGGAGGTGATGGCTACACCTTC
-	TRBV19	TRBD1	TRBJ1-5	CAFLLRNRDSMQPQHF	TGTGCCTTCCTATTGAGGAACCGGGACAGTATGCAGCCCCAGCATTTT
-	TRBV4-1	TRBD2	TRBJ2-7	CASSQARGVYEQYF	TGCGCCAGCAGCCAAGCGCGGGGGGTATACGAGCAGTACTTC
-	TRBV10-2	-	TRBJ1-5	CASSDLGNNQPQHF	TGCGCCAGCAGTGATCTGGGTAACAATCAGCCCCAGCATTTT
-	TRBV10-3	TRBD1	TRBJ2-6	CAISDDRERAGANVLTF	TGTGCCATCAGTGATGACAGGGAGAGAGCTGGGGCCAACGTCCTGACTTTC
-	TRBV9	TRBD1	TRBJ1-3	CASSQAGQVQSGNTIYF	TGTGCCAGCAGCCAAGCCGGACAGGTCCAGTCTGGAAACACCATATATTTT
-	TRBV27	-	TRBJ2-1	CASSWGSYNEQFF	TGTGCCAGCAGTTGGGGATCCTACAATGAGCAGTTCTTC
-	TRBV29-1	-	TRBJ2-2	CSVGQEGTGELFF	TGCAGCGTTGGGCAGGAGGGCACCGGGGAGCTGTTTTTT
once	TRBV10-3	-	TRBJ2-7	CATQGSYEQYF	TGTGCCACCCAGGGGTCCTACGAGCAGTACTTC